The T cell receptor (beta chain) under discussion was sequenced for a study of T cell changes during pregnancy in multiple sclerosis. V dropped 6 bases and J dropped 2 bases, with 10 bases sitting between them. The CDR3 is 13 amino acids. Germline lookup yields CDR1 SNHLY and CDR2 FYNNEI. Repertoires were generated with immunoSEQ multiplex PCR, while TCRdb's copy carries only in-frame clones and drops some. The sample holds approximately 94,000 clones; about 90% are singletons and the top ten take about 1.8%. This sequence originates from a female donor with multiple sclerosis, enrolled in a pregnancy study. The chain uses TRBV2 and TRBJ2-5, with D possibly being TRBD1 (6 bases). The starting material was peripheral blood, obtained after pregnancy. CDR3 loop: CASSGQIQETQYF. The CDR3 DNA reads TGTGCCAGCAGCGGACAGATACAAGAGACCCAGTACTTC.